Listed below are T cell receptor beta chains from one sample, sequenced in a study of blood T cell repertoires in COVID-19. Measured with immunoSEQ multiplex PCR; TCRdb has only the in-frame clones, and not every one. This table holds fewer than 700,000 clones, roughly nine tenths found once. Sequenced material: peripheral blood. The receptors originated from a woman in her fifties or sixties with COVID-19, enrolled during active disease. CDR3s include the opening cysteine and the closing phenylalanine or tryptophan. Each record gives: D gene, V gene, clone size, J gene, CDR3 DNA, CDR3 protein. A D gene is named only where the DNA matches it firmly. For some rows the clone size is stated as once, few or many, or as a class when expanded; others skip it.

d_call: .; v_call: TRBV6-5; clone_size: few; j_call: TRBJ2-7; cdr3_nt: TGTGCCAGCAGTCCCGGCGGCAGCACCTACGAGCAGTACTTC; cdr3_aa: CASSPGGSTYEQYF
d_call: .; v_call: TRBV9; clone_size: .; j_call: TRBJ2-1; cdr3_nt: TGTGCCAGCAGCGTAGAAGGACCCCCGGGGAATGAGCAGTTCTTC; cdr3_aa: CASSVEGPPGNEQFF
d_call: .; v_call: TRBV27; clone_size: .; j_call: TRBJ1-3; cdr3_nt: TGTGCCAGCAGCTGGAACGGGCAGGGGGGAAACACCATATATTTT; cdr3_aa: CASSWNGQGGNTIYF
d_call: TRBD1; v_call: TRBV9; clone_size: .; j_call: TRBJ2-3; cdr3_nt: TGTGCCAGCAGCGTAGGGGCAGGGGGAGGCACAGATACGCAGTATTTT; cdr3_aa: CASSVGAGGGTDTQYF
d_call: .; v_call: TRBV2; clone_size: .; j_call: TRBJ2-2; cdr3_nt: TGTGCCAGTTGGGACTTGAACACCGGGGAGCTGTTTTTT; cdr3_aa: CASWDLNTGELFF
d_call: .; v_call: TRBV27; clone_size: .; j_call: TRBJ2-1; cdr3_nt: TGTGCCAGCAGTACTACGCGAGGCAATGAGCAGTTCTTC; cdr3_aa: CASSTTRGNEQFF
d_call: .; v_call: TRBV2; clone_size: .; j_call: TRBJ2-5; cdr3_nt: TGTGCCAGCATGCTGGCAGGGCGAGAGACCCAGTACTTC; cdr3_aa: CASMLAGRETQYF
d_call: .; v_call: TRBV9; clone_size: .; j_call: TRBJ2-2; cdr3_nt: TGTGCCAGCAGCGCAGAAGACAGACGGAACACCGGGGAGCTGTTTTTT; cdr3_aa: CASSAEDRRNTGELFF
d_call: .; v_call: TRBV6-4; clone_size: once; j_call: TRBJ1-2; cdr3_nt: TGTGCCAGCAGTGACTCGAGCCGGGTAGGCTATGGCTACACCTTC; cdr3_aa: CASSDSSRVGYGYTF
d_call: TRBD1; v_call: TRBV5-5; clone_size: .; j_call: TRBJ2-7; cdr3_nt: TGTGCCAGCAGCTTGGGGACAGGTGGGGCCTACGGCGAGCAGTACTTC; cdr3_aa: CASSLGTGGAYGEQYF
d_call: .; v_call: TRBV6-5; clone_size: once; j_call: TRBJ1-5; cdr3_nt: TGTGCCAGCCGACAGCTCTATAGCAATCAGCCCCAGCATTTT; cdr3_aa: CASRQLYSNQPQHF
d_call: .; v_call: TRBV7-3; clone_size: .; j_call: TRBJ1-2; cdr3_nt: TGTGCCAGCAGCTTAACGACAGTCCCGGACTATGGCTACACCTTC; cdr3_aa: CASSLTTVPDYGYTF
d_call: .; v_call: TRBV2; clone_size: .; j_call: TRBJ1-2; cdr3_nt: TGTGCCAGCAGTCTTGACACTAACTATGGCTACACCTTC; cdr3_aa: CASSLDTNYGYTF
d_call: TRBD1; v_call: TRBV7-6; clone_size: .; j_call: TRBJ1-5; cdr3_nt: TGTGCCAGCAGCTCGACCCCAACAGGGGTCCATCAGCCCCAGCATTTT; cdr3_aa: CASSSTPTGVHQPQHF
d_call: .; v_call: TRBV10-2; clone_size: .; j_call: TRBJ2-1; cdr3_nt: TGCGCCAGCAGGACATCCCTTGGCGGGGCAGACTACAATGAGCAGTTCTTC; cdr3_aa: CASRTSLGGADYNEQFF
d_call: .; v_call: TRBV6-1; clone_size: .; j_call: TRBJ2-5; cdr3_nt: TGTGCCAGCAGTGAAGCGGACAGCCAGGAGACCCAGTACTTC; cdr3_aa: CASSEADSQETQYF
d_call: .; v_call: TRBV29-1; clone_size: .; j_call: TRBJ2-7; cdr3_nt: TGCAGCGTAGCTAGTCCGGGAGAAGAGCAGTACTTC; cdr3_aa: CSVASPGEEQYF
d_call: .; v_call: TRBV6-5; clone_size: .; j_call: TRBJ1-1; cdr3_nt: TGTGCCAGCGGGAGGGGCCCTGAAGCTTTCTTT; cdr3_aa: CASGRGPEAFF
d_call: TRBD1; v_call: TRBV11-2; clone_size: .; j_call: TRBJ2-3; cdr3_nt: TGTGCCAGCAGCTGGGGACAGCTTTTCACAGATACGCAGTATTTT; cdr3_aa: CASSWGQLFTDTQYF
d_call: .; v_call: TRBV19; clone_size: few; j_call: TRBJ2-5; cdr3_nt: TGTGCCAGTAGTAAATCCGACACCCCAGTGGTGGAAGAGACCCAGTACTTC; cdr3_aa: CASSKSDTPVVEETQYF
d_call: TRBD2; v_call: TRBV5-6; clone_size: .; j_call: TRBJ2-7; cdr3_nt: TGTGCCAGCAGCTTCAAAGCGGGGGTTACCTACGAGCAGTACTTC; cdr3_aa: CASSFKAGVTYEQYF
d_call: .; v_call: TRBV5-8; clone_size: .; j_call: TRBJ2-5; cdr3_nt: TGTGCCAGCAGCTTTATAGAGACCCAGTACTTC; cdr3_aa: CASSFIETQYF
d_call: .; v_call: TRBV2; clone_size: .; j_call: TRBJ1-6; cdr3_nt: TGTGCCAGCAGTGAGGCTGGCACCCTCCACTTT; cdr3_aa: CASSEAGTLHF
d_call: TRBD1; v_call: TRBV7-9; clone_size: .; j_call: TRBJ1-3; cdr3_nt: TGTGCCAGCAGCCCCCCGACAGGGTCTGGAAACACCATATATTTT; cdr3_aa: CASSPPTGSGNTIYF
d_call: TRBD1; v_call: TRBV5-5; clone_size: few; j_call: TRBJ1-2; cdr3_nt: TGTGCCAGCAGCCCCCGACAGGGAAGCTATGGCTACACCTTC; cdr3_aa: CASSPRQGSYGYTF
d_call: .; v_call: TRBV18; clone_size: .; j_call: TRBJ2-7; cdr3_nt: TGTGCCAGCTCACCACGGGGGGAGTCCTACGAGCAGTACTTC; cdr3_aa: CASSPRGESYEQYF
d_call: .; v_call: TRBV11-1; clone_size: .; j_call: TRBJ2-4; cdr3_nt: TGTGCCAGCAGCCCCCAGGTTACTCTCAAAAACATTCAGTACTTC; cdr3_aa: CASSPQVTLKNIQYF
d_call: .; v_call: TRBV6-5; clone_size: .; j_call: TRBJ1-6; cdr3_nt: TGTGCCAGCAGTCCCGCCAGTATCTATAATTCACCCCTCCACTTT; cdr3_aa: CASSPASIYNSPLHF
d_call: TRBD1; v_call: TRBV5-1; clone_size: .; j_call: TRBJ1-3; cdr3_nt: TGCGCCAGCAGTCGCACAGGGGGCAGAAACACCATATATTTT; cdr3_aa: CASSRTGGRNTIYF
d_call: .; v_call: TRBV18; clone_size: .; j_call: TRBJ1-1; cdr3_nt: TGTGCCAGCTCACCCGGAGGGAGGGACACTGAAGCTTTCTTT; cdr3_aa: CASSPGGRDTEAFF
d_call: TRBD1; v_call: TRBV7-9; clone_size: .; j_call: TRBJ2-7; cdr3_nt: TGTGCCAGCAGCTTAATGGGACAGGGGGCGAGCGAGCAGTACTTC; cdr3_aa: CASSLMGQGASEQYF
d_call: TRBD2; v_call: TRBV27; clone_size: .; j_call: TRBJ2-1; cdr3_nt: TGTGCCAGCAGTAACGCCCCGTTAGCGGGGGGGACCAATGAGCAGTTCTTC; cdr3_aa: CASSNAPLAGGTNEQFF
d_call: .; v_call: TRBV27; clone_size: .; j_call: TRBJ2-7; cdr3_nt: TGTGCCAGCTCCGGCGGCGGGTACGAGCAGTACTTC; cdr3_aa: CASSGGGYEQYF
d_call: TRBD2; v_call: TRBV11-3; clone_size: once; j_call: TRBJ2-1; cdr3_nt: TGTGCCAGCAGCTTAGGACTAGCGGGAGGAAATGAGCAGTTCTTC; cdr3_aa: CASSLGLAGGNEQFF
d_call: .; v_call: TRBV27; clone_size: .; j_call: TRBJ1-1; cdr3_nt: TGTGCCAGCAGTTTATTGGGGGGAAACACTGAAGCTTTCTTT; cdr3_aa: CASSLLGGNTEAFF
d_call: .; v_call: TRBV6-5; clone_size: .; j_call: TRBJ1-1; cdr3_nt: TGTGCCAGCATCCCCGCGGGATGGACTGAAGCTTTCTTT; cdr3_aa: CASIPAGWTEAFF
d_call: .; v_call: TRBV30; clone_size: .; j_call: TRBJ1-3; cdr3_nt: TGTGCCTGGAGTACGGTCTCTGGAAACACCATATATTTT; cdr3_aa: CAWSTVSGNTIYF
d_call: .; v_call: TRBV5-3; clone_size: .; j_call: TRBJ1-5; cdr3_nt: TGTGCCAGAAGCTTATCTTATTTGAGGCCCCTAGGACAGCCCCAGCATTTT; cdr3_aa: CARSLSYLRPLGQPQHF
d_call: TRBD1; v_call: TRBV24-1; clone_size: .; j_call: TRBJ1-5; cdr3_nt: TGTGCCATCAGCGACGGGACAGGCTACAATCAGCCCCAGCATTTT; cdr3_aa: CAISDGTGYNQPQHF
d_call: TRBD1; v_call: TRBV5-8; clone_size: .; j_call: TRBJ2-7; cdr3_nt: TGTGCCAGCAGCTCCGGGACAGGGAGTGCCTACGAGCAGTACTTC; cdr3_aa: CASSSGTGSAYEQYF
d_call: TRBD1; v_call: TRBV5-4; clone_size: .; j_call: TRBJ1-4; cdr3_nt: TGTGCCAGCAGCTTGGCCCAGGGGGATGAAAAACTGTTTTTT; cdr3_aa: CASSLAQGDEKLFF
d_call: .; v_call: TRBV20-1; clone_size: .; j_call: TRBJ1-2; cdr3_nt: TGCAGTGCGAGGACAGACTATGGCTACACCTTC; cdr3_aa: CSARTDYGYTF